These 15 T cell receptor beta chains came from one sample sequenced in a study of shared clonotypes between healthy human individuals. Repertoires were generated with immunoSEQ multiplex PCR, while TCRdb's copy carries only in-frame clones and drops some. The table records over 2 million clones, about 95% of them present only once. Sequencing was performed on naive CD4+ T cells sorted from blood. Subset described: CD45RA+ positively selected. These receptors originate from a man younger than 35 in good health.

With regard to this clone: The sample has other DNA sequences that encode this CDR3 too. The gene calls are TRBV5-1 and TRBJ2-5; TRBD1 matches at 8 bases. Trimming at V came to 0 bases and at J to 4 bases, leaving 2 bases not matched to a gene. CDR3 length: 14 residues. The germline V gene encodes CDR1 SGHRS and CDR2 YFSETQ. CDR3 bases: TGCGCCAGCAGCTTGGGGACAGGGCCAGAGACCCAGTACTTC. Translation gives CASSLGTGPETQYF. Looking up the rest from reference TRBV5-1 and TRBJ2-5 gives the full variable domain: KAGVTQTPRYLIKTRGQQVTLSCSPISGHRSVSWYQQTPGQGLQFLFEYFSETQRNKGNFPGRFSGRQFSNSRSEMNVSTLELGDSALYLCASSLGTGPETQYFGPGTRLLVL.

Regarding this clone: The junction and the germline gene differ at one end; a read error may be behind it. The CDR3 region is CASSSGEGNEQYF. CDR3 coding DNA: TGTGCTAGCAGCTCCGGTGAAGGGAACGAGCAGTACTTC. The chain uses TRBV7-7 and TRBJ2-7; the D is unclear. Germline V lookup: CDR1 SSHAT, CDR2 FNYEAQ (reference sequence). This CDR3 is built from 13 residues.

This clone was picked up one time. CDR3: CASSFLRRGPLHF. In nucleotides, the CDR3 is TGTGCCAGCAGCTTCCTCAGGCGGGGACCCCTCCACTTT. This chain connects TRBV5-8 to TRBJ1-6; D unclear. The CDR3 totals 13 residues. CDR1 and CDR2 from the germline V gene are SGHTS and YDEGEE. With 2 bases removed from V and 12 bases from J, the gap between germline ends came to 12 bases.

The rearrangement links TRBV10-2 to TRBJ2-4; 10 bases agree with TRBD1. This CDR3 has 16 residues. V was pared by 0 bases and J by 7 bases, with 6 bases of the junction left unmatched. In germline, CDR1 is WSHSY, CDR2 SAAADI. CDR3 sequence (DNA): TGCGCCAGCAGTGAGTCCTACCGGGACAGGGGTAACATTCAGTACTTC. This encodes CASSESYRDRGNIQYF.

On this clone itself: The same CDR3 can be traced to other DNA sequences in this sample. J is TRBJ1-3 and V is TRBV6-5; unclear D gene. V lost 6 bases and J lost 0, with 6 bases in between. The length of the CDR3 is 13 residues. Per the germline V gene, CDR1 is MNHEY and CDR2 is SVGAGI. The CDR3 nucleotides are TGTGCCAGCAGAGCCGCCTCTGGAAACACCATATATTTT. This translates into CASRAASGNTIYF.

This chain links TRBV9 with TRBJ2-7; D unresolved. The CDR3 is made up of 13 amino acids. Between the trimmed V and J ends, which lost 0 bases and 4 bases, there was a span of 8 bases. Per the germline V gene, CDR1 is SGDLS and CDR2 is YYNGEE. The DNA for the CDR3 is TGTGCCAGCAGCGTAGGGAATTGGTACGAGCAGTACTTC. Amino acids: CASSVGNWYEQYF.

V is TRBV11-2 and J is TRBJ2-1; D possibly corresponds to TRBD2 (6 bases). Germline V gene data show CDR1 as SGHAT and CDR2 as FQNNGV. This CDR3 spans 13 amino acids. The V gene lost 3 bases and the J gene lost 5 bases, with 8 bases spanning the gap. CDR3 sequence: CASSFTGDNEQFF. CDR3 bases: TGTGCCAGCAGCTTCACGGGAGACAATGAGCAGTTCTTC.

The count of this clone is one. V usage is TRBV6-5 and J usage is TRBJ1-1; TRBD1 matches at 7 bases. There are 14 residues in the CDR3. V lost 5 bases and J lost 5; bases outside the gene matches: 8. CDR1 and CDR2 (germline): MNHEY, SVGAGI. CDR3 loop: CASSEYRGETEAFF. The CDR3 coding sequence is TGTGCCAGCAGTGAATACAGGGGTGAGACTGAAGCTTTCTTT.

The V and J genes are TRBV11-3 and TRBJ1-1; 9 bases are a match to TRBD1. V lost 5 bases and J lost 1; bases outside the gene matches: 8. Germline assignment: CDR1 SGHNT and CDR2 YENEEA. The CDR3 extends over 16 amino acids. This chain's CDR3 is CASSPSSGQGNTEAFF. The CDR3 nucleotides are TGTGCCAGCAGCCCCTCGTCGGGACAGGGGAACACTGAAGCTTTCTTT.

The chain recombines TRBV7-9 with TRBJ2-3; D not resolved. CDR3 length: 13 residues. The V gene lost 4 bases and the J gene lost 6 bases, with 11 bases spanning the gap. The germline V gene encodes CDR1 SEHNR and CDR2 FQNEAQ (reference sequence). In nucleotides, the CDR3 is TGTGCCAGCAGCTCCATGAAGATGGATACGCAGTATTTT. Its translation: CASSSMKMDTQYF.

As concerns this clone: The same CDR3 arises from other DNA sequences in this sample as well. This chain joins TRBV18 and TRBJ2-3, with 8 positions matching TRBD1. Trimming cost V 3 bases and J 4 bases; bases outside gene matches: 3. The CDR3 totals 14 residues. Germline V CDR1 and CDR2: KGHSH, LQKENI. Here the CDR3 DNA reads TGTGCCAGCTCACCCGGACAGGGACCAGATACGCAGTATTTT. Amino acid sequence: CASSPGQGPDTQYF. The full variable domain, completed using reference TRBV18 and TRBJ2-3, is NAGVMQNPRHLVRRRGQEARLRCSPMKGHSHVYWYRQLPEEGLKFMVYLQKENIIDESGMPKERFSAEFPKEGPSILRIQQVVRGDSAAYFCASSPGQGPDTQYFGPGTRLTVL.

This rearrangement joins TRBV2 to TRBJ2-1; a possible D gene is TRBD1 (6 bases). CDR1 and CDR2 from the germline V gene are SNHLY and FYNNEI. The CDR3 contains 11 residues. The V gene lost 7 bases and the J gene lost 8 bases, with 9 bases spanning the gap. CDR3 sequence (DNA): TGTGCCAGCACAGGGGTCGATGAGCAGTTCTTC. Its translation: CASTGVDEQFF.

This clone was counted a few times. The CDR3 sequence: CASSSGGSPLHF. As DNA, the CDR3 is TGTGCCAGCAGTTCCGGGGGTTCACCCCTCCACTTT. V is TRBV6-6 and J is TRBJ1-6, with D possibly being TRBD1 (5 bases). The CDR3 is 12 residues long. Germline CDR1 and CDR2: MNHNY and SVGAGI (reference sequence). The germline V and J ends were trimmed by 4 bases and 9 bases, with 7 bases remaining between them.

The chain links TRBV6-1 to TRBJ2-4; D call uncertain. Germline CDR1 MNHNS, CDR2 SASEGT. The CDR3 sequence is 15 residues long. With 1 base removed from V and 3 bases from J, the gap between germline ends came to 10 bases. CDR3 in amino acids: CASSEVGLGKNIQYF. The CDR3 DNA is TGTGCCAGCAGTGAAGTTGGGTTGGGCAAAAACATTCAGTACTTC.

Remarks on this clone: The same CDR3 can be traced to other DNA sequences in this sample. CDR3 protein: CASSAGTGADTEAFF. The CDR3 region has the DNA TGTGCCAGCAGTGCGGGGACAGGGGCGGACACTGAAGCTTTCTTT. The chain employs TRBV6-1 and TRBJ1-1, with 10 bases fitting TRBD1. From germline, CDR1 is MNHNS and CDR2 SASEGT. The V gene end was trimmed by 4 bases and the J gene end by 3 bases; junction bases not matched to a gene: 5. The CDR3 extends over 15 amino acids.